A single sample is the source of the 27 T cell receptor beta chains below, sequenced in a study of blood T cells in healthy people across ages. The use of a sample-barcoded 5' primer and a J-beta primer mix characterized a second PCR of about 7 to 12 cycles. A single record per CDR3 protein comes from TCRdb applying MiXCR to the 5' RACE reads. The repertoire holds under 1,100,000 distinct CDR3 sequences, with under 30% as singletons. Another study also made use of these data, one on T cells of mothers and their children.

The sample consisted of blood. The receptors derive from a girl aged 2-15 years in good health.

There are a few counts of this clonotype. The rearrangement uses TRBV29-1 and TRBJ1-3; D remains ambiguous. V lost 7 bases and J lost 4, with 11 bases in between. The CDR3 sequence is 12 residues long. Germline V gene lookup returns CDR1 SQVTM and CDR2 ANQGSEA. Here the CDR3 reads CSGVTGGNTIYF. The CDR3 region has the DNA TGCAGCGGTGTGACTGGGGGAAACACCATATATTTT.

The count of this clonotype is one. CDR3 protein: CASRLKGQASYEQYF. The DNA for the CDR3 is TGTGCCAGCAGATTAAAGGGACAGGCTTCCTACGAGCAGTACTTC. V gene TRBV27 combines with J gene TRBJ2-7; TRBD1 matches at 8 bases. This CDR3 spans 15 amino acids. CDR1 and CDR2 from the germline V gene are MNHEY and SMNVEV (reference sequence). After removal of 6 bases from V and 1 base from J, the junction contained 8 bases not matched to a gene.

In this sample, this clonotype turned up a few times. At one boundary the junction diverges from the germline segment, which might be a read error. The chain joins TRBV4-2 to TRBJ2-3; TRBD2 might be the D (6 bases). CDR1 is LGHNA, CDR2 YNFKEQ, per germline. The CDR3 has 17 residues. The chain's CDR3 is CASSPSVGRDGTDTQYF. As DNA, the CDR3 is TGTGCCAGCAGCCCGAGTGTAGGGCGGGATGGCACGGATACGCAGTATTTT.

The chain links TRBV5-4 to TRBJ2-5; D is undetermined. The CDR3 totals 16 residues. Germline values: CDR1 SGHNT, CDR2 YYREEE (reference sequence). Trimming removed 4 bases at V and 5 bases at J, with 21 bases between. This chain's CDR3 is CASSPLDGSRRETQYF. The DNA of the CDR3 is TGTGCCAGCAGCCCCCTCGACGGATCCCGCAGGGAGACCCAGTACTTC.

V is TRBV7-3 and J is TRBJ2-1; TRBD2 agrees at 9 bases. Trimming took 6 bases from V and 4 from J; bases not matched to a gene: 7. This CDR3 is 15 amino acids long. CDR1 is SGHTA, CDR2 FQGTGA, per germline. In nucleotides, the CDR3 is TGTGCCAGCAGTGCAAGCGGGGGGACGTACAATGAGCAGTTCTTC. This gives the protein CASSASGGTYNEQFF.

This sequence joins TRBV5-1 and TRBJ2-5, with 10 bases lining up with TRBD1. This CDR3 contains 14 residues. V shed 1 base and J 11 bases; nucleotides not matched to a gene: 8. Germline-derived CDR1 and CDR2 are SGHRS and YFSETQ. The CDR3 DNA reads TGCGCCAGCAGCTTGCAGGACAGGGGGGGAGAGCAGTACTTC. Translated, it gives CASSLQDRGGEQYF.

This clonotype was seen many times. The chain recombines TRBV28 with TRBJ2-1; D possibly corresponds to TRBD2 (7 bases). The V gene lost 10 bases and the J gene lost 2 bases, with 15 bases spanning the gap. Germline lookup yields CDR1 MDHEN and CDR2 SYDVKM. The CDR3 length is 14 residues. The CDR3 coding sequence is TGTGCCACCCGGGGGGCGGTTGCCTACAATGAGCAGTTCTTC. This encodes CATRGAVAYNEQFF.

The chain combines TRBV20-1 with TRBJ2-7; 8 positions match TRBD2. With 1 base clipped from V and 3 bases from J, the junction kept 5 bases outside the gene matches. Germline V gene lookup returns CDR1 DFQATT and CDR2 SNEGSKA (reference sequence). This CDR3 has 14 amino acids. CDR3 DNA sequence: TGCAGTGCTAGAGCTGCGGGGGGAGACTACGAGCAGTACTTC. It yields the protein CSARAAGGDYEQYF.

V gene TRBV4-3 combines with J gene TRBJ2-7; D is uncertain. CDR1 and CDR2 (germline): LGHNA, YSLEER. The CDR3 contains 15 residues. V dropped 0 bases and J dropped 2 bases, with 11 bases sitting between them. For the CDR3, the DNA is TGCGCCAGCAGCCAAGATCGGTCTGAGACCTACGAGCAGTACTTC. Its translation: CASSQDRSETYEQYF.

V usage is TRBV25-1 and J usage is TRBJ2-3; D unresolved. The V end was cut by 1 base, the J end by 1 base, with 3 bases between. Germline V gives CDR1 MGHDK, CDR2 SYGVNS. The CDR3 has 13 residues. Written as DNA, the CDR3 is TGTGCCAGCAGTGAATTTGGCACAGATACGCAGTATTTT. Encoded protein: CASSEFGTDTQYF.

The V call is TRBV2, the J call TRBJ1-1, with 7 bases lining up with TRBD1. CDR3 length: 13 residues. Per the germline V gene, CDR1 is SNHLY and CDR2 is FYNNEI. The V and J ends lost 6 bases and 1 base, in that order; junction bases with no gene match: 2. Written as DNA, the CDR3 is TGTGCCAGCAGGCGACAGGGGAACACTGAAGCTTTCTTT. Its translation: CASRRQGNTEAFF.

This chain connects TRBV7-8 to TRBJ1-1, with D possibly being TRBD1 (6 bases). V gave up 2 bases and J gave up 10 bases, with 17 bases separating them. CDR1 and CDR2 from the germline V gene are SGHVS and FQNEAQ. CDR3 length equals 14 residues. The CDR3 region is CASSLSSAGAGAFF. The CDR3 DNA reads as TGTGCCAGCAGCTTATCCAGTGCGGGGGCTGGAGCTTTCTTT.

This clonotype was counted only a few times. The rearrangement uses TRBV6-2 or TRBV6-3 and TRBJ2-1, with D possibly matching TRBD2 (6 bases). Near its end, the DNA agrees better with TRBJ2-5, so the J call may be wrong. The CDR3 consists of 19 residues. Looked up from germline, CDR1 is MNHEY and CDR2 is SVGEGT. The CDR3, as DNA: TGTGCCAGCAGCCTCCCCATCCGCGGGGCAAGACGAACCCGGGAGACCCAGTACTTC. Translated, it gives CASSLPIRGARRTRETQYF.

The chain is built from TRBV6-5 and TRBJ2-7; perhaps TRBD1 as D (5 bases). Per the germline V gene, CDR1 is MNHEY and CDR2 is SVGAGI. V gave up 5 bases and J gave up 1 base, with 15 bases separating them. CDR3 length: 15 residues. This CDR3 reads CASSAGYSSSYEQYF. The CDR3 DNA follows: TGTGCCAGCAGTGCAGGGTATTCTTCTTCCTACGAGCAGTACTTC.

This clonotype came up a few times. DNA for the CDR3: TGTGCCAGCAGTGACTCAGGTTGGGGAAACACCATATATTTT. Translating it yields CASSDSGWGNTIYF. The chain joins TRBV25-1 to TRBJ1-3; D call uncertain. The CDR3 consists of 14 residues. The V and J ends lost 3 bases and 4 bases respectively, with 10 bases between them. Germline values: CDR1 MGHDK, CDR2 SYGVNS.

The chain links TRBV11-2 to TRBJ2-5; no definite D call. TRBJ2-1 matches the DNA end more closely, so the J call is doubtful. Germline V gene lookup returns CDR1 SGHAT and CDR2 FQNNGV. The length of the CDR3 is 12 residues. The CDR3 protein is CASRDNADEQFF. The CDR3 DNA follows: TGTGCCAGCAGAGATAACGCGGATGAGCAGTTCTTC.

The chain has TRBV2 and TRBJ1-2; 7 nucleotides line up with TRBD1. Germline values: CDR1 SNHLY, CDR2 FYNNEI. V lost 6 bases and J lost 8; bases outside the gene matches: 6. There are 12 residues in the CDR3. This CDR3 reads CASRITGEGYTF. The CDR3 DNA reads TGTGCCAGCAGAATCACAGGGGAGGGCTACACCTTC.

This clonotype was seen a few times. The chain joins TRBV20-1 to TRBJ2-2; a possible D gene is TRBD2 (5 bases). The CDR3 sequence is 13 residues long. CDR1 and CDR2 (germline): DFQATT, SNEGSKA (reference sequence). Trimming took 5 bases from V and 0 from J, leaving 7 bases between them. CDR3 loop: CSAAGTNTGELFF. CDR3 nucleotides: TGCAGTGCTGCGGGCACGAACACCGGGGAGCTGTTTTTT.

The chain employs TRBV7-9 and TRBJ1-5; D may be TRBD1 (5 bases). V was trimmed by 2 bases and J by 5 bases, leaving 10 bases between them. The CDR3 has 14 residues. Germline V CDR1 and CDR2: SEHNR, FQNEAQ (reference sequence). CDR3 nucleotide sequence: TGTGCCAGCAGCTTACAGGGAGAGGATCAGCCCCAGCATTTT. Amino acid sequence: CASSLQGEDQPQHF.

The rearrangement joins TRBV7-2 to TRBJ2-7; no clear D. Germline lookup yields CDR1 SGHTA and CDR2 FQGNSA. The V end was cut by 1 base, the J end by 0 bases, with 10 bases between. CDR3 length: 15 residues. The CDR3 bases are TGTGCCAGCAGCTTAGGTATAGTCCCCTCCTACGAGCAGTACTTC. Residues: CASSLGIVPSYEQYF.

The chain employs TRBV9 and TRBJ2-5, with D possibly being TRBD1 (6 bases). Near its end, the DNA agrees better with TRBJ2-7, so the J call may be wrong. Per the germline V gene, CDR1 is SGDLS and CDR2 is YYNGEE. This CDR3 contains 15 residues. The CDR3 DNA is TGTGCCAGCGGTGGCAGGGGTGAGAATGGGCTCGAGCAGTACTTC. Its protein product is CASGGRGENGLEQYF.

The chain joins TRBV4-1 to TRBJ1-4, with D perhaps TRBD1 (5 bases). The CDR3 has 18 amino acids. Germline V gene lookup returns CDR1 MGHRA and CDR2 YSYEKL. Between the trimmed V and J ends, which lost 2 bases and 5 bases, there was a span of 21 bases. The CDR3 protein is CASSQPGDLSSRNEKLFF. The CDR3 region has the DNA TGCGCCAGCAGCCAACCCGGGGACTTATCCTCCCGGAATGAAAAACTGTTTTTT.

This clonotype has more than one count but fewer than ten. The chain carries TRBV19 and TRBJ2-1, with 8 bases that match TRBD2. Looked up from germline, CDR1 is LNHDA and CDR2 is SQIVND (reference sequence). The CDR3 length is 15 residues. Trimming cost V 6 bases and J 4 bases; bases outside gene matches: 8. Written as DNA, the CDR3 is TGTGCCAGTAGCGGGAGGGAGAGGGATTACAATGAGCAGTTCTTC. It encodes CASSGRERDYNEQFF.

The V call is TRBV10-1, the J call TRBJ2-7; no reliable D call. CDR1 is WNHNN and CDR2 is SYGVQD in the germline V gene (reference sequence). The V gene lost 2 bases and the J gene lost 7 bases, with 9 bases spanning the gap. This CDR3 has 12 residues. For the CDR3, the DNA is TGCGCCAGCAGTGAGGGTTTGGGGGAGCAGTACTTC. This encodes CASSEGLGEQYF.

V is TRBV7-8 and J is TRBJ2-5; TRBD2 matches at 12 bases. Unmatched junction bases numbered 11, after V lost 2 bases and J lost 4 bases. The CDR3 totals 18 residues. Germline V lookup: CDR1 SGHVS, CDR2 FQNEAQ. The CDR3 nucleotides are TGTGCCAGCAGCTTACCCCCTAGCGGGAGGGTTCGGGGAGAGACCCAGTACTTC. Protein sequence: CASSLPPSGRVRGETQYF.

This clonotype was observed a few times. The chain uses TRBV28 and TRBJ2-1; D not certain. V was trimmed by 2 bases and J by 7 bases, leaving 6 bases between them. The germline gives CDR1 MDHEN, CDR2 SYDVKM. CDR3 length equals 12 residues. The CDR3 nucleotides read TGTGCCAGCAGTTTAGCGGTAAATGAGCAGTTCTTC. It codes for CASSLAVNEQFF.

The chain carries TRBV9 and TRBJ1-1; D possibly corresponds to TRBD1 (5 bases). CDR1 SGDLS and CDR2 YYNGEE come from the germline V gene. This CDR3 is built from 15 residues. The V end lost 0 bases, the J end lost 6 bases, and 15 bases lay between the germline ends. Here the CDR3 DNA reads TGTGCCAGCAGCGTAGATGGGTTGGGGGGGGCTGAAGCTTTCTTT. Translated, it gives CASSVDGLGGAEAFF.